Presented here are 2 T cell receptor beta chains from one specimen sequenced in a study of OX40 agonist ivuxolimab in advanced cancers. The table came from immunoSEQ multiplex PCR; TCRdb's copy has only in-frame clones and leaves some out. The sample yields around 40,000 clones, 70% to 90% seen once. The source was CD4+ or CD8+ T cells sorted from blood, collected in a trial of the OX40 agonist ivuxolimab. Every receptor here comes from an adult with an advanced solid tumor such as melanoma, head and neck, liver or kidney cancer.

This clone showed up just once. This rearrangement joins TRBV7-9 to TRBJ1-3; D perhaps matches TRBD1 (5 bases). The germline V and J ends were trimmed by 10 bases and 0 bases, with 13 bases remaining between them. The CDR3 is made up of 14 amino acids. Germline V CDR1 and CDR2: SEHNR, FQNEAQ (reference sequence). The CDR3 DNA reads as TGTGCCACCTCTTGGGGGAGCTCTGGAAACACCATATATTTT. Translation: CATSWGSSGNTIYF.

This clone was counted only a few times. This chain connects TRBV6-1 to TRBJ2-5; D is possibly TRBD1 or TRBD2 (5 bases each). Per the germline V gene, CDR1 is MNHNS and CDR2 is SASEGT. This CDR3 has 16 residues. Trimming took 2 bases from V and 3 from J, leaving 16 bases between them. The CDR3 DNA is TGTGCCAGCAGTGAAACGACAGCAGGAGGTAAAGAGACCCAGTACTTC. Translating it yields CASSETTAGGKETQYF.